These 10 T cell receptor beta chains were sequenced from one sample in a study of shared clonotypes between healthy human individuals (dated by TCRdb to 2019 to 2021). The protocol used for the library was the immunoSEQ multiplex PCR assay. Held by TCRdb, this immuneACCESS table contains in-frame sequences only and omits some clones. Under half of the omission traces to an unresolved V gene where checked; the cause of the rest is unknown. Counted in this sample were 2,100,000 or so clones; around 95% of them appeared once. The ten largest clonotypes hold approximately 0.13% of the sample. What was sequenced was naive CD4+ T cells sorted from blood. The cell subset or site label, read with the paper, signifies: CD45RA+ positively selected. The receptors originated from a man aged 18 to 35 in good health.

To note about this clone: Other nucleotide sequences in the sample specify the same CDR3. The chain is built from TRBV9 and TRBJ1-6; TRBD1 might be the D (5 bases). The CDR3 is 14 residues long. V lost 0 bases and J 4 bases, leaving 5 bases between the germline ends. Germline lookup yields CDR1 SGDLS and CDR2 YYNGEE. The CDR3 nucleotides are TGTGCCAGCAGCGTAGGACAGTATAATTCACCCCTCCACTTT. As protein: CASSVGQYNSPLHF. The full variable domain, rest sourced from reference TRBV9 and TRBJ1-6, is DSGVTQTPKHLITATGQRVTLRCSPRSGDLSVYWYQQSLDQGLQFLIQYYNGEERAKGNILERFSAQQFPDLHSELNLSSLELGDSALYFCASSVGQYNSPLHFGNGTRLTVT.

This clone was found once. The V gene is TRBV6-1, the J gene TRBJ1-6; maybe TRBD1 (5 bases). Germline assignment: CDR1 MNHNS and CDR2 SASEGT. The CDR3 covers 14 residues. Trimming took 10 bases from V and 9 from J, leaving 19 bases between them. CDR3 DNA sequence: TGTGCCACCCGGGGGGGGGTCTGGCTTTCACCCCTCCACTTT. Protein sequence: CATRGGVWLSPLHF.

The chain couples TRBV10-3 to TRBJ2-2, with 7 bases identical to TRBD2. CDR3 length equals 15 residues. From germline, CDR1 is ENHRY and CDR2 SYGVKD. The V and J ends lost 6 bases and 4 bases, in that order; junction bases with no gene match: 8. CDR3 residues: CAISPRGSGTGELFF. The DNA of the CDR3 is TGTGCCATCAGCCCTCGCGGGAGTGGCACCGGGGAGCTGTTTTTT.

V gene TRBV19 combines with J gene TRBJ2-3; 7 bases line up with TRBD2. Trimming removed 5 bases from V and 6 bases from J; junction bases left unmatched: 8. Germline loops: CDR1 LNHDA, CDR2 SQIVND (reference sequence). CDR3 length equals 14 residues. The DNA of the CDR3 is TGTGCCAGTAGTGACGGGACTATCGGGGATACGCAGTATTTT. Translation gives CASSDGTIGDTQYF. Filled out from reference TRBV19 and TRBJ2-3, the complete variable domain reads DGGITQSPKYLFRKEGQNVTLSCEQNLNHDAMYWYRQDPGQGLRLIYYSQIVNDFQKGDIAEGYSVSREKKESFPLTVTSAQKNPTAFYLCASSDGTIGDTQYFGPGTRLTVL.

Concerning this clone itself: Mismatch with germline at one junction end may stem from a read error. J is TRBJ2-1 and V is TRBV7-2; maybe TRBD1 (5 bases). CDR3 size: 14 residues. The germline gives CDR1 SGHTA, CDR2 FQGNSA. CDR3 nucleotides: TGTGCCAGCAGCTTAGGATCCGGATTGGGGCCCCTCATCTTC. This sequence encodes CASSLGSGLGPLIF.

The chain has TRBV30 and TRBJ2-2, with 8 positions matching TRBD1. V shed 0 bases, J shed 5 bases, and the junction held 5 bases outside the gene matches. The length of the CDR3 is 15 residues. Germline CDR1 reads GTSNPN; CDR2 reads SVGIG (reference sequence). The CDR3 here is CAWSVGQGRTGELFF. The CDR3 DNA is TGTGCCTGGAGTGTCGGACAGGGAAGGACCGGGGAGCTGTTTTTT. Full variable domain (outside the CDR3, taken from reference TRBV30 and TRBJ2-2): SQTIHQWPATLVQPVGSPLSLECTVEGTSNPNLYWYRQAAGRGLQLLFYSVGIGQISSEVPQNLSASRPQDRQFILSSKKLLLSDSGFYLCAWSVGQGRTGELFFGEGSRLTVL.

V and J are TRBV10-3 and TRBJ2-3; D assignment may be TRBD1 or TRBD2 (5 bases each). Deletions cut 5 bases from V and 2 bases from J, with 11 bases between. The CDR3 loop spans 14 amino acids. Germline-derived CDR1 and CDR2 are ENHRY and SYGVKD. The CDR3 DNA reads as TGTGCCATCAGTCCGGGACCACTCACAGATACGCAGTATTTT. Encoded protein: CAISPGPLTDTQYF.

This clone was seen once. This chain uses TRBV7-9 with TRBJ1-3; D call uncertain. There are 16 residues in the CDR3. Trimming stripped 3 bases from V and 1 base from J, with 13 bases between. Per the germline V gene, CDR1 is SEHNR and CDR2 is FQNEAQ (reference sequence). The DNA of the CDR3 is TGTGCCAGCAGCTTTGGTCTGGAGCGGTCTGGAAACACCATATATTTT. Its translation is CASSFGLERSGNTIYF.

The rearrangement uses TRBV11-3 and TRBJ2-5; D may match TRBD1 or TRBD2 (6 bases each). Germline-derived CDR1 and CDR2 are SGHNT and YENEEA. CDR3 length: 13 amino acids. With 5 bases removed from V and 5 bases from J, the gap between germline ends came to 12 bases. CDR3 loop: CASSDRGGETQYF. In nucleotides, the CDR3 is TGTGCCAGCAGCGACCGAGGGGGGGAGACCCAGTACTTC.

The chain combines TRBV5-4 with TRBJ2-7; 11 positions match TRBD1. After removal of 4 bases from V and 6 bases from J, the junction contained 9 bases not matched to a gene. Germline V lookup: CDR1 SGHNT, CDR2 YYREEE (reference sequence). CDR3 size: 15 residues. In nucleotides, the CDR3 is TGTGCCAGCAGCCCCCACGGACAGGGGGCAATCGAGCAGTACTTC. Encoded protein: CASSPHGQGAIEQYF.